These 14 T cell receptor beta chains came from one sample sequenced in a study of T-cell memory formation after mild COVID-19. TCRdb called the 5' RACE reads again in MiXCR, with one record for every CDR3 protein. The sample carries under 450,000 distinct CDR3 sequences, under 25% recorded once. The sequenced sample was PBMCs or a T cell subset sorted from them (not recorded which). Receptors originate from a man aged 18 to 29 who had mild COVID-19 (a few samples of this study predate the infection). Cell type and time point are not known.

This clonotype has a handful of counts. The gene calls are TRBV6-5 and TRBJ2-3; D is perhaps TRBD2 (5 bases). The CDR3 totals 14 residues. Trimming removed 3 bases from V and 5 bases from J, with 12 bases in between. Germline CDR1 is MNHEY and CDR2 is SVGAGI. CDR3 DNA sequence: TGTGCCAGCAGTTATCAGCGGCGTATAGATACGCAGTATTTT. This gives the protein CASSYQRRIDTQYF.

This clonotype was recorded a few times. The chain combines TRBV3-1 with TRBJ2-3, with TRBD2 matching over 8 bases. The germline CDR1 and CDR2 sequences are LGHDT and YNNKEL (reference sequence). The CDR3 is 16 amino acids. Losses at the gene ends were 0 bases for V and 1 base for J; bases not matched to a gene: 3. DNA for the CDR3: TGTGCCAGCAGCCAAGATTGGCGGGGGGGCACAGATACGCAGTATTTT. Protein product: CASSQDWRGGTDTQYF.

V and J are TRBV6-2 or TRBV6-3 and TRBJ2-1; 7 bases line up with TRBD1. The length of the CDR3 is 14 residues. The ends lost 8 bases at V and 3 bases at J; junction bases unmatched: 7. From germline, CDR1 is MNHEY and CDR2 SVGEGT. The CDR3 region is CASLRGHYYNEQFF. The CDR3 nucleotides read TGTGCCAGCCTAAGGGGGCACTACTACAATGAGCAGTTCTTC.

This clonotype has a handful of counts. This rearrangement joins TRBV4-2 to TRBJ2-3; the D gene could be TRBD1 or TRBD2 (5 bases each). There are 16 residues in the CDR3. V was shortened by 1 base and J by 1 base, with 12 bases between the two germline ends. Per germline, CDR1 LGHNA and CDR2 YNFKEQ. For the CDR3, the DNA is TGTGCCAGCAGCCAAGGGGACCCCGGGGGCACAGATACGCAGTATTTT. This sequence encodes CASSQGDPGGTDTQYF.

This clonotype occurred a few times. V and J are TRBV27 and TRBJ1-2; no definite D call. CDR1 MNHEY and CDR2 SMNVEV come from the germline V gene (reference sequence). V lost 6 bases, J lost 3 bases, and 11 bases lay in between. The CDR3 consists of 13 residues. The CDR3 DNA sequence: TGTGCCAGCAGCGCGACATTCTACTATGGCTACACCTTC. Translation gives CASSATFYYGYTF.

The chain's CDR3 is CASSRRGVAGEQTQYF. The CDR3 region has the DNA TGTGCCAGCAGCCGACGCGGGGTAGCGGGGGAACAGACCCAGTACTTC. V usage is TRBV7-9 and J usage is TRBJ2-5, with TRBD2 matching over 9 bases. Germline CDR1 SEHNR, CDR2 FQNEAQ (reference sequence). V lost 5 bases and J lost 6; bases outside the gene matches: 13. This CDR3 is 16 amino acids long.

The sample holds a few counts of this clonotype. The chain combines TRBV6-2 or TRBV6-3 with TRBJ1-2; 8 bases match TRBD1. V lost 5 bases and J lost 0; bases outside the gene matches: 11. Germline V gene lookup returns CDR1 MNHEY and CDR2 SVGEGT. The CDR3 has 17 amino acids. CDR3 sequence: CASSTPRQGYPNYGYTF. For the CDR3, the DNA is TGTGCCAGCAGTACCCCGAGACAGGGGTATCCTAACTATGGCTACACCTTC.

V usage is TRBV25-1 and J usage is TRBJ1-2; D perhaps matches TRBD1 (5 bases). CDR1 and CDR2 (germline): MGHDK, SYGVNS. The V and J ends lost 1 base and 4 bases respectively, with 16 bases between them. The CDR3 is made up of 16 amino acids. CDR3: CASSELGQGGTYGYTF. In DNA, the CDR3 is TGTGCCAGCAGTGAATTAGGCCAGGGAGGAACCTATGGCTACACCTTC.

As regards this clonotype: A read error is possible here, since a much larger clone lies one base away. The chain uses TRBV5-5 and TRBJ2-1, with D unclear. The CDR3 has 16 amino acids. The germline V gene encodes CDR1 SGHKS and CDR2 YYEKEE (reference sequence). V lost 5 bases to trimming and J lost 1 base, with 16 bases between them. The chain's CDR3 is CASRCGRLGSYNEQFF. DNA of the CDR3: TGTGCCAGCAGGTGCGGACGCCTGGGGTCCTACAATGAGCAGTTCTTC.

The DNA for the CDR3 is TGTGCCAGCAGTTACGGGGACCGAGGATCGGGGACCTTC. Its translation is CASSYGDRGSGTF. This chain uses TRBV6-2 or TRBV6-3 with TRBJ1-2; maybe TRBD1 (5 bases). CDR1 is MNHEY and CDR2 is SVGEGT in the germline V gene. The CDR3 totals 13 residues. V lost 2 bases to trimming and J lost 14 bases, with 18 bases between them.

This clonotype occurred a few times. The chain couples TRBV9 to TRBJ2-1, with 9 nucleotides matching TRBD2. The CDR3 has 17 residues. Losses at the gene ends were 0 bases for V and 9 bases for J; bases not matched to a gene: 13. Per the germline V gene, CDR1 is SGDLS and CDR2 is YYNGEE. The CDR3 bases are TGTGCCAGCAGCGTAGCGTCCCTAGCGGGGAGTCGCCTTGAGCAGTTCTTC. Amino acids: CASSVASLAGSRLEQFF.

The table lists this clonotype with many counts. The V gene is TRBV10-1, the J gene TRBJ1-1, with D possibly matching TRBD1 (5 bases). This CDR3 has 12 amino acids. V gave up 4 bases and J gave up 5 bases, with 8 bases separating them. The germline V gene encodes CDR1 WNHNN and CDR2 SYGVQD (reference sequence). The CDR3 reads CASSAGGTEAFF. DNA of the CDR3: TGCGCCAGCAGTGCCGGGGGGACTGAAGCTTTCTTT.

In this sample, this clonotype turned up a few times. The chain links TRBV5-1 to TRBJ1-4, with D possibly TRBD1 on 5 matching bases. Trimming cost V 4 bases and J 2 bases, with 12 bases left between them. This CDR3 is built from 15 residues. Germline values: CDR1 SGHRS, CDR2 YFSETQ. The CDR3 DNA reads as TGCGCCAGCAGCCGAGCAGGGTTCACTAATGAAAAACTGTTTTTT. Its translation: CASSRAGFTNEKLFF.

This clonotype occurred once. V and J are TRBV20-1 and TRBJ1-1, with 8 bases lining up with TRBD1. Germline V lookup: CDR1 DFQATT, CDR2 SNEGSKA (reference sequence). V trimming: 3 bases; J trimming: 4 bases; junction bases outside the gene matches: 7. The CDR3 consists of 14 residues. The CDR3 sequence: CSASPGQGGTEAFF. The CDR3 DNA reads as TGCAGTGCTAGCCCAGGACAGGGAGGCACTGAAGCTTTCTTT.